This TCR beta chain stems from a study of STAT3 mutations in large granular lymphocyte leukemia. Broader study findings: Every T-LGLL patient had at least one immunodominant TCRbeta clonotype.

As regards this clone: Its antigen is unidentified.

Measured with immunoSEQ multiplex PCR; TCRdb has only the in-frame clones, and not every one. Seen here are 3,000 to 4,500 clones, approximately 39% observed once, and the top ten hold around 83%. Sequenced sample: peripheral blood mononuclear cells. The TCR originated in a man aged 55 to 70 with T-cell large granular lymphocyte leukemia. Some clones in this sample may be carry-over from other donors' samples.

CDR3 bases: TGTGCCAGCAGTTACAGGGCGCAAGCTAATGAAAAACTGTTTTTT. Translation gives CASSYRAQANEKLFF. This rearrangement joins TRBV6-5 to TRBJ1-4, with no clear D. Trimming shortened V by 2 bases and J by 3 bases, and 10 bases separated the two germline ends. The CDR3 has 15 amino acids. Germline loops: CDR1 MNHEY, CDR2 SVGAGI.